The rows below give T cell receptor beta chains drawn from one sample of a study of cytomegalovirus exposure and HLA in healthy donors. Clones were sequenced by immunoSEQ multiplex PCR, and TCRdb holds only the in-frame ones, with some missing. The data show fewer than 140,000 clones, 82% seen once. Specimen: PBMCs. These TCRs come from a man over 45 in good health and CMV-seronegative. CDR3s include the opening cysteine and the closing phenylalanine or tryptophan. A D gene is named only where the DNA matches it firmly. Not every row has a clone size; where given, it reads once, few, many or a size class.

TRBJ1-2 | . | TRBV5-1 | TRBD1 | TGCGCCAGCAGCCCCTCAACAGGGGCGGCTGGCTACACCTTC | CASSPSTGAAGYTF
TRBJ1-2 | . | TRBV7-2 | . | TGTGCCAGCAGCTTAAGGGCAGGGGTCCTTAACTATGGCTACACCTTC | CASSLRAGVLNYGYTF
TRBJ1-1 | . | TRBV7-9 | TRBD1 | TGTGCCAGCAGCTTAGCGTTAGGACAGGGAGAAAAAACTTTCTTT | CASSLALGQGEKTFF
TRBJ2-7 | . | TRBV28 | . | TGTGCCAGCCACAAAGACAGATTCGAGCAGTACTTC | CASHKDRFEQYF
TRBJ1-5 | . | TRBV6-4 | . | TGTGCCGGGTCGAGGGGGTTTCAGCCCCAGCATTTT | CAGSRGFQPQHF
TRBJ2-7 | . | TRBV2 | TRBD1 | TGTGCCAGCAGTGACGAGACAGGGGGTAACTACGAGCAGTACTTC | CASSDETGGNYEQYF
TRBJ1-2 | . | TRBV5-6 | . | TGTGCCAGCAGCACGGGGGGGGCGCACTATGGCTACACCTTC | CASSTGGAHYGYTF
TRBJ1-5 | . | TRBV7-2 | . | TGTGCCAGCAGCTCCAAAGCGGATCAGCCCCAGCATTTT | CASSSKADQPQHF
TRBJ1-5 | . | TRBV25-1 | . | TGTGCCAGCAGTGAATCAGGGATTGTGCAGCCCCAGCATTTT | CASSESGIVQPQHF
TRBJ2-1 | . | TRBV7-7 | TRBD2 | TGTGCCAGCAGCCCACTAGCGGGGGAAGACAATGAGCAGTTCTTC | CASSPLAGEDNEQFF
TRBJ1-1 | once | TRBV11-2 | TRBD1 | TGTGCCAGCAGCTTAGTTCGCGGGACAGGGAGGGCGGTTTCGGAAGCTTTCTTT | CASSLVRGTGRAVSEAFF
TRBJ1-2 | . | TRBV10-1 | TRBD1 | TGCGCCAGCAGTTCAGGACAGGCGGCGACCCCTAAAACGAATAACTATGGCTACACCTTC | CASSSGQAATPKTNNYGYTF
TRBJ2-1 | . | TRBV6-6 | TRBD2 | TGTGCCAGCAGTCCCCCTGGGACTAGCGGGGAGCGCGAGCAGTTCTTC | CASSPPGTSGEREQFF
TRBJ2-7 | few | TRBV2 | . | TGTGCCAGCAGTCTCCTCCCCCCGGGATCTTCCTACGAGCAGTACTTC | CASSLLPPGSSYEQYF
TRBJ1-3 | few | TRBV6-5 | . | TGTGCCAGCAGTTACTACCGGAGCTCTGGAAACACCATATATTTT | CASSYYRSSGNTIYF
TRBJ1-1 | . | TRBV19 | TRBD1 | TGTGCCAGGTTAAGACAGGGGGTGAACACTGAAGCTTTCTTT | CARLRQGVNTEAFF
TRBJ2-7 | . | TRBV6-6 | TRBD2 | TGTGCCAGCAACCGGGGGGGCACCACGGTAGAGCAGTACTTC | CASNRGGTTVEQYF
TRBJ1-5 | . | TRBV30 | TRBD1 | TGTGCCTGGAGTCGTAACAGGGGAACGCTTAGCAATCAGCCCCAGCATTTT | CAWSRNRGTLSNQPQHF
TRBJ1-4 | . | TRBV10-3 | TRBD1 | TGTGCCACCCGGGGGGACAGGGGTGATGAAAAACTGTTTTTT | CATRGDRGDEKLFF
TRBJ1-6 | . | TRBV6-5 | . | TGTGCCAGCGCCATCGGGTCCGAAACACCCCTCCACTTT | CASAIGSETPLHF
TRBJ2-3 | . | TRBV5-5 | . | TGTGCCAGCAGCTTGGTTGAACAGGGAATAGGAGATACGCAGTATTTT | CASSLVEQGIGDTQYF
TRBJ1-4 | . | TRBV2 | TRBD1 | TGTGCCAGCAGTGCGCAGGGGGCTAATGAAAAACTGTTTTTT | CASSAQGANEKLFF
TRBJ1-6 | . | TRBV28 | . | TGTGCCAGCAGCCTAGGTGGTCTTTGGCGCAAGTCACCCCTCCACTTT | CASSLGGLWRKSPLHF
TRBJ2-2 | few | TRBV6-5 | TRBD1 | TGTGCCAGCAGGGCGACAGGGGTTATCGGGGAGCTGTTTTTT | CASRATGVIGELFF
TRBJ1-3 | . | TRBV30 | TRBD1 | TGTGCCTGGAGTCGAGGGACAGGGGAAGTCGGCACCATATATTTT | CAWSRGTGEVGTIYF
TRBJ1-1 | . | TRBV2 | . | TGTGCCAGCAGTGCCCAGGGGCGGGACACTGAAGCTTTCTTT | CASSAQGRDTEAFF
TRBJ2-2 | . | TRBV11-1 | TRBD1 | TGTGCCAGCAGCCGGACAGGAGACACCGGGGAGCTGTTTTTT | CASSRTGDTGELFF
TRBJ1-2 | . | TRBV10-3 | . | TGTGCCATCAGTGAGTCGATGGCTGGCTCCTATGGCTACACCTTC | CAISESMAGSYGYTF
TRBJ1-1 | . | TRBV5-1 | . | TGCGCCAGCACCCTCGTGCCAGGGGCGAACACTGAAGCTTTCTTT | CASTLVPGANTEAFF
TRBJ1-1 | . | TRBV2 | . | TGTGCCAGTCATTCCGGGACCTCGGGCGGGGACACTGAAGCTTTCTTT | CASHSGTSGGDTEAFF
TRBJ2-3 | . | TRBV5-1 | . | TGCGCCAGCAGCTTGGCCGAGCCCCAAGATACGCAGTATTTT | CASSLAEPQDTQYF
TRBJ2-1 | few | TRBV19 | . | TGTGCCAGTAGCGGGGGGCACTCCTACAATGAGCAGTTCTTC | CASSGGHSYNEQFF
TRBJ2-2 | . | TRBV7-2 | . | TGTGCCAGCAGCTTAGTTAGAGAGGCTGGGGAGCTGTTTTTT | CASSLVREAGELFF
TRBJ1-4 | once | TRBV2 | . | TGTGCCAGCAGCTCCGGGGGGGCAACTAATGAAAAACTGTTTTTT | CASSSGGATNEKLFF
TRBJ1-2 | . | TRBV28 | TRBD1 | TGTGCCACCAATCGACAGGGGCACTATGGCTACACCTTC | CATNRQGHYGYTF
TRBJ1-6 | . | TRBV2 | . | TGTGCCAGCAGTCTCGACTTCTACCGGAATTCACCCCTCCACTTT | CASSLDFYRNSPLHF
TRBJ2-7 | . | TRBV2 | . | TGTGCCAGCAAGGCCCGGAGCGAGGCATCCTACGAGCAGTACTTC | CASKARSEASYEQYF
TRBJ2-5 | . | TRBV7-9 | . | TGTTCCAGCAGCTTGGGCCCACTAGCATTCCAGACCCAGTACTTC | CSSSLGPLAFQTQYF
TRBJ1-1 | . | TRBV2 | . | TGTGCCAGCGGAGGGGACTACACTGAAGCTTTCTTT | CASGGDYTEAFF
TRBJ1-3 | . | TRBV5-6 | . | TGTGCCAGCAGCTTCAGGGGAGCTCTGGGAAACACCATATATTTT | CASSFRGALGNTIYF
TRBJ2-7 | . | TRBV12-2 | . | TGTGCAAGTCGCTTATTCAGCTACGAGCAGTACTTC | CASRLFSYEQYF
TRBJ2-3 | few | TRBV7-8 | TRBD2 | TGTGCCAGCAGCTGGACTAGCGGGGGCCAAGATACGCAGTATTTT | CASSWTSGGQDTQYF
TRBJ2-5 | . | TRBV11-2 | TRBD2 | TGTGCCAGCAGCCTCGAAAGCGGAGCGGGGGGGAAAGAGACCCAGTACTTC | CASSLESGAGGKETQYF
TRBJ1-1 | . | TRBV5-1 | . | TGCGCCAGCAGCTTGGCAGGGAACACTGAAGCTTTCTTT | CASSLAGNTEAFF
TRBJ1-2 | . | TRBV5-4 | . | TGTGCCAGCAGCTCACCTCCCGGGACGGGAGACTATGGCTACACCTTC | CASSSPPGTGDYGYTF
TRBJ2-3 | . | TRBV6-5 | . | TGTGCCAGCAGTCAACTTTCCACAGATACGCAGTATTTT | CASSQLSTDTQYF
TRBJ1-1 | once | TRBV7-9 | TRBD1 | TGTGCCAGCACCCCGCTGACAGGGGCCATAAACACTGAAGCTTTCTTT | CASTPLTGAINTEAFF
TRBJ2-7 | . | TRBV30 | TRBD2 | TGTGCCTGGAGTCTCGGCGGGGGGGTCTACGAGCAGTACTTC | CAWSLGGGVYEQYF